This is a list of T cell receptor beta chains from one sample in a study of tumor and adjacent non-tumor tissue in lung cancer. From the multiplex PCR reads, TCRdb called clonotypes with MiXCR, one entry per CDR3 protein. This sample has 200,000 to 250,000 distinct CDR3 sequences; about 76% occur once, and the top ten carry under 30%. Material: lung tumor tissue. These receptors came from a man aged 55 to 70 with non-small cell lung cancer. Both conserved end residues are part of each CDR3. The order of the fields is CDR3 DNA, CDR3 protein, D gene, clone size, J gene, V gene. D genes are given only for firm matches. For some rows the clone size is stated as once, few or many, or as a class when expanded; others skip it.

TGCGCCAGCAGCGGGACTAGCGGGAGTCTCCTCGACATCGGGGAGCTGTTTTTT | CASSGTSGSLLDIGELFF | TRBD2 | once | TRBJ2-2 | TRBV5-1
TGTGCCAGTAGTACCGGGGACAGGGGTTATGAAGCTTTCTTT | CASSTGDRGYEAFF | TRBD1 | . | TRBJ1-1 | TRBV19
TGCAGTGCTCCGCGAACACATGCAGGGAGGGACACCGGGGAGCTGTTTTTT | CSAPRTHAGRDTGELFF | TRBD2 | many | TRBJ2-2 | TRBV20-1
TGCGCCAGCAGCTTGGGCCAGCAATACGAGCAGTACTTC | CASSLGQQYEQYF | . | many | TRBJ2-7 | TRBV5-1
TGCAGTGTTAGTGCGACTAGCGGGGTTGCAAATACGCAGTATTTT | CSVSATSGVANTQYF | TRBD2 | . | TRBJ2-3 | TRBV20-1
TGTGCCATCAGCTTAGAAGGGAACAGCAATCAGTCCCAGCATTTT | CAISLEGNSNQSQHF | . | . | TRBJ1-5 | TRBV11-2
TGCAATGTTAATTCTCCTAGCGGGGGGTCAGATACGCAGTATTTT | CNVNSPSGGSDTQYF | TRBD2 | . | TRBJ2-3 | TRBV20-1
TGCAGTGGTGTCCGATCGGGGGGCAATCAGCCCCAGTATTTT | CSGVRSGGNQPQYF | . | . | TRBJ2-3 | TRBV29-1
TGCGCCAGCAGCGTGAAGGATGGAGCCATCACAGATACGCATTATTTT | CASSVKDGAITDTHYF | . | . | TRBJ2-3 | TRBV5-1
TGCAGCGTTAGGACCGGGACAGGCCACTATGGCTACACCTTC | CSVRTGTGHYGYTF | TRBD1 | . | TRBJ1-2 | TRBV20-1
TGCAGTGCTAGAGAGGGAGGGGGCCGAGGCAATCAGCCCCAGCATTTT | CSAREGGGRGNQPQHF | TRBD1 | few | TRBJ1-5 | TRBV20-1
TGCAGTGCTATCCAACAGGGGGCCGGGGCAGATGCGCAGCATTTT | CSAIQQGAGADAQHF | TRBD1 | . | TRBJ1-5 | TRBV20-1
TGTGCCAGCAGCCCAACGCCCACAGGGAGCACCCTCCACTTT | CASSPTPTGSTLHF | . | many | TRBJ1-6 | TRBV11-2
TGTGCCAGCAGCCAAGAAGCTAGCGGGATGACAGATACGCAGTATTTT | CASSQEASGMTDTQYF | TRBD2 | . | TRBJ2-3 | TRBV4-2
TGCAGTGCTAGAGACCTAGGGGGGACGAACACCGGGGAGCTGTTTTTT | CSARDLGGTNTGELFF | . | many | TRBJ2-2 | TRBV20-1
TGTGCCAGCAGCTTGAGCGGGACAGGGCGATACGAGCAGTACTTC | CASSLSGTGRYEQYF | TRBD1 | . | TRBJ2-7 | TRBV5-4
TGTGCCAGCAGTTTCGGACAGGGGGCCTCAAAGCCCCAGCATTTT | CASSFGQGASKPQHF | TRBD1 | many | TRBJ1-5 | TRBV12-3/TRBV12-4
TGCAGCGTCATTCCGGGACAGGGGGGTGAAGCTTTCTTT | CSVIPGQGGEAFF | TRBD1 | few | TRBJ1-1 | TRBV29-1
TGTGCCAGCAGCATAGGCCAGGCCACTTCCTACGAACAGTACTTT | CASSIGQATSYEQYF | . | . | TRBJ2-7 | TRBV11-2
TGTGCCAGCAGGGTGAGGGAGAGTAGCAACGAGCAGTACTTC | CASRVRESSNEQYF | . | few | TRBJ2-7 | TRBV5-6
TGTGCCAGCAGTTACTCCGGTCTCTCCTACAATGAGCAGTTCTTC | CASSYSGLSYNEQFF | . | many | TRBJ2-1 | TRBV6-2/TRBV6-3
TGTGCCGGCAGTTTCTCGGGACAGGGCTACGAGCACTACTTC | CAGSFSGQGYEHYF | TRBD1 | once | TRBJ2-7 | TRBV6-1
TGCGCCAGCAGCGGGGGGGGTTACGGCGAGACCCAGCACTTC | CASSGGGYGETQHF | TRBD2 | few | TRBJ2-5 | TRBV5-1
TGTGCCAACAACTTGCGTCTATCCACCGGGGAGCTGTTTTTT | CANNLRLSTGELFF | . | . | TRBJ2-2 | TRBV11-1
TGTGTCAGCAGGTTGCAGGGGGTTAATGAAAAGCTGTTTTTT | CVSRLQGVNEKLFF | TRBD1 | . | TRBJ1-4 | TRBV6-6
TGTGCCAGCAGCAGGATGGGCAATCAGCCCCTGCATTTT | CASSRMGNQPLHF | . | once | TRBJ1-5 | TRBV12-3/TRBV12-4
TGTGCCTGGGGGACAGACTCGGCGGGACGTAGTACGCAGTATTTT | CAWGTDSAGRSTQYF | . | . | TRBJ2-3 | TRBV30
TGTGCCAGCAGCTCTAGGGATGAGCAGTCCTTC | CASSSRDEQSF | . | . | TRBJ2-1 | TRBV11-2
TGCAGTGCTCCCGGACAGATTACTGAAGCTATCTTT | CSAPGQITEAIF | . | . | TRBJ1-1 | TRBV20-1
TGCAGCGTTGGACCTGAGCGCTACGAGCAGTACTTC | CSVGPERYEQYF | . | few | TRBJ2-7 | TRBV29-1
TGCAGTGCCTTTCCAGGGGGAACCCCCACTAACTATGGCTACACCTTC | CSAFPGGTPTNYGYTF | TRBD1 | many | TRBJ1-2 | TRBV20-1
TGTGCCAGCAGCTTAGCGGGTGGGGAGGTGGAGACCCAGTACTTC | CASSLAGGEVETQYF | . | many | TRBJ2-5 | TRBV11-3
TGTGCCAGCAGCGCCACTAGTGTGTTCACAGATAGGCAGTATTTT | CASSATSVFTDRQYF | . | . | TRBJ2-3 | TRBV11-3
TGTGCCAGTAGCGCTACAGGGATCTCTGGAAACACCATATATTTT | CASSATGISGNTIYF | . | . | TRBJ1-3 | TRBV11-1
TGTCCCAGCAGCCTTGACACAGGATTTAATTCACCCCTCCACTTT | CPSSLDTGFNSPLHF | . | . | TRBJ1-6 | TRBV11-3
TGCGGCGCTGGTGGGGTAACCTACAATGAGCAGTTCTTC | CGAGGVTYNEQFF | . | . | TRBJ2-1 | TRBV20-1
TGTGCCAGCAGTTTATCGGGGCGCGCATCCACTGAAGCTTTCTTT | CASSLSGRASTEAFF | . | . | TRBJ1-1 | TRBV12-3/TRBV12-4
TGTGCCAGCAGTCAACTAGTGGAAGTACACAATGAGCAGTTCTTC | CASSQLVEVHNEQFF | . | . | TRBJ2-1 | TRBV6-6
TGTACCAGCAGAGCGGGAAATACCGGGGAACCGTTTTTT | CTSRAGNTGEPFF | TRBD2 | . | TRBJ2-2 | TRBV6-2/TRBV6-3
TGTGCCAGCACCGATTCGGGGGACACGTTGTTGGGGAATTCACCCCTCCACTTT | CASTDSGDTLLGNSPLHF | . | . | TRBJ1-6 | TRBV6-6
TGCGCCAGCAGCCGGTCCAGTGGGAAAGGCACAGATACGCAGTATTTT | CASSRSSGKGTDTQYF | . | . | TRBJ2-3 | TRBV5-1
TGTGCCAGCAGTTGCCGGGGCTCCAACTATGGGTACACCTTC | CASSCRGSNYGYTF | . | . | TRBJ1-2 | TRBV6-5
TGTGTCAGCAGTTCCCTTAGCGGGGCTTCCTACGAGCAGTACTTC | CVSSSLSGASYEQYF | TRBD2 | . | TRBJ2-7 | TRBV28
TGTGCCAGCAGTTTCGACAGCGCGAACACCGGGGAGCTGTTTTTT | CASSFDSANTGELFF | . | . | TRBJ2-2 | TRBV6-5
TGCAGTGCTAACTCCTACGGGACTCCCCAGGAGCCCCAGTACTTC | CSANSYGTPQEPQYF | . | . | TRBJ2-5 | TRBV20-1
TGCGCCAGCAGCTTGGGATTAGGACAGGGCTCTGGAAACACCATATATTTT | CASSLGLGQGSGNTIYF | TRBD1 | once | TRBJ1-3 | TRBV5-1
TGTGCCAGCAGTTACTCGACGGCCCTAGCGCAGGAGACCCAGTACTTC | CASSYSTALAQETQYF | . | many | TRBJ2-5 | TRBV6-5
TGTGCCAGCAGAGTCGACCCGAACTCCTACGAGCAGTACTTC | CASRVDPNSYEQYF | . | . | TRBJ2-7 | TRBV6-5
TGTGCCAGCAGTTCAAACCAGGGATCTGGAAACACCATATATTTT | CASSSNQGSGNTIYF | . | . | TRBJ1-3 | TRBV12-3/TRBV12-4
TGTGTCAGAAGCCCCGCGACGGACCAAGAGATCCAGTACTTC | CVRSPATDQEIQYF | . | . | TRBJ2-5 | TRBV11-2
TGTGCCAACACGTTAGGGGAACATGCCGGGGAGCTGTTTTTT | CANTLGEHAGELFF | . | . | TRBJ2-2 | TRBV6-2/TRBV6-3
TGTGCCAGCATCAAGGGGAACGCGCAGGGCTACACCTTT | CASIKGNAQGYTF | . | . | TRBJ1-2 | TRBV14
TGTGCCAGCAGTGGAGAGACCGTAAACATTCAGTACTTC | CASSGETVNIQYF | . | few | TRBJ2-4 | TRBV6-1